This T cell receptor (beta chain) is drawn from a study of T cells in Graves' hyperthyroidism and ophthalmopathy. Study conclusions and caveats: Most thyroid clonotypes expanded above 0.001 appeared in blood too.

The source material, RNA transcripts, was used to amplify TCR beta CDR3 regions. The HTBI primer set served for first-round RT-PCR of the TCR CDR3. Via MiXCR, TCRdb re-called the multiplex PCR reads, giving one row per CDR3 protein. Among around 690,000 distinct CDR3 sequences listed, 15% to 20% were seen once. About this clonotype itself: Its antigen is unidentified.

The CDR3 contains 15 residues. Germline-derived CDR1 and CDR2 are KGHSH and LQKENI. V lost 4 bases and J lost 3, with 16 bases in between. This clonotype was sampled from a middle-aged man with Graves' hyperthyroidism. Source material: blood. The chain carries TRBV18 and TRBJ2-7; tentative D call: TRBD1 (5 bases). CDR3 residues: CASSLTRQTNYEQYF. The CDR3 bases are TGTGCCAGCTCACTTACCCGACAGACCAACTACGAGCAGTACTTC.